Following are 27 T cell receptor beta chains from one sample sequenced in a study of cytomegalovirus exposure and HLA in healthy donors. In the PCR, 60 Vbeta and 13 Jbeta primers were used. Clones were sequenced by immunoSEQ multiplex PCR, and TCRdb holds only the in-frame ones, with some missing. The profile covers fewer than 150,000 clones, with approximately 85% appearing a single time and less than 7% taken by the ten largest. Sequences were obtained from PBMCs. These receptors originate from a woman in her twenties or thirties in good health and CMV-seropositive.

This clone came up a few times. Germline is not matched at one junction end, which may reflect a read error. The rearrangement links TRBV6-1 to TRBJ1-5, with D possibly TRBD1 on 6 matching bases. Germline V gives CDR1 MNHNS, CDR2 SASEGT. This CDR3 has 18 amino acids. CDR3 in DNA: TGTGCCAGCGGTGATGGGGGCCCAACCTACAATAGCAATCAGCCCCAGCATTTT. It specifies CASGDGGPTYNSNQPQHF.

The chain uses TRBV7-9 and TRBJ1-2; TRBD1 aligns across 9 bases. Per germline, CDR1 SEHNR and CDR2 FQNEAQ (reference sequence). The CDR3 sequence is 14 residues long. V dropped 1 base and J dropped 7; count of bases not matched to a gene: 4. CDR3 loop: CASSLGTGARGYTF. The CDR3 DNA reads as TGTGCCAGCAGCTTAGGGACAGGGGCCCGTGGCTACACCTTC.

The CDR3 reads CASTLTGEVYNSPLHF. The CDR3 nucleotides are TGTGCCAGCACCCTAACGGGGGAAGTCTATAATTCACCCCTCCACTTT. The chain links TRBV6-6 to TRBJ1-6, with D possibly matching TRBD1 (5 bases). V was cut by 7 bases and J by 3 bases, with 16 bases left in between. There are 16 residues in the CDR3. Germline-derived CDR1 and CDR2 are MNHNY and SVGAGI (reference sequence).

The chain links TRBV10-3 to TRBJ2-6; TRBD2 agrees at 8 bases. Germline values: CDR1 ENHRY, CDR2 SYGVKD. Unmatched junction bases numbered 1, after V lost 7 bases and J lost 2 bases. The CDR3 is 14 residues long. The CDR3 sequence is CAIMRGAGANVLTF. The CDR3, as DNA: TGTGCCATCATGCGGGGGGCTGGGGCCAACGTCCTGACTTTC.

The chain combines TRBV6-1 with TRBJ1-1; a possible D gene is TRBD1 (6 bases). CDR3 length: 12 amino acids. Germline V CDR1 and CDR2: MNHNS, SASEGT. The germline V and J ends were trimmed by 8 bases and 10 bases, with 17 bases remaining between them. CDR3 amino acids: CASEDRGNVAFF. The CDR3 DNA reads TGTGCCAGCGAGGACAGAGGGAATGTAGCTTTCTTT.

In nucleotides, the CDR3 is TGCGCCAGCAGCACCGGGACTAGCTTCTTCGAGCAGTACTTC. It encodes CASSTGTSFFEQYF. This rearrangement joins TRBV5-1 to TRBJ2-7; the match to TRBD2 covers 9 bases. The CDR3 contains 14 residues. The V and J ends lost 4 bases and 6 bases, in that order; junction bases with no gene match: 8. CDR1 and CDR2 (germline): SGHRS, YFSETQ.

This chain links TRBV6-1 with TRBJ1-1, with unresolved D. The CDR3 consists of 13 residues. Germline V gene lookup returns CDR1 MNHNS and CDR2 SASEGT. V shed 5 bases and J shed 10 bases, with 17 bases lying between them. The CDR3 bases are TGTGCCAGCAGTCCTGTTATTTCCGTCGGAGCTTTCTTT. Amino acids: CASSPVISVGAFF.

The chain recombines TRBV5-4 with TRBJ2-1, with TRBD2 matching 13 bases. Germline-derived CDR1 and CDR2 are SGHNT and YYREEE (reference sequence). CDR3 length equals 14 residues. Trimming cost V 4 bases and J 8 bases; bases outside gene matches: 3. The CDR3 coding sequence is TGTGCCAGCAGCCGGACTAGCGGGAGTTATGAGCAGTTCTTC. This encodes CASSRTSGSYEQFF.

This rearrangement joins TRBV14 to TRBJ2-3, with D maybe TRBD2 (5 bases). The V end lost 5 bases, the J end lost 2 bases, and 14 bases lay between the germline ends. The CDR3 has 15 residues. The germline V gene encodes CDR1 SGHDN and CDR2 FVKESK. Here the CDR3 reads CASSFGAVFTDTQYF. The CDR3 DNA follows: TGTGCCAGCAGCTTCGGAGCGGTTTTCACAGATACGCAGTATTTT.

The chain recombines TRBV30 with TRBJ1-6, with D perhaps TRBD1 (5 bases). Germline V gene lookup returns CDR1 GTSNPN and CDR2 SVGIG (reference sequence). Between the trimmed V and J ends, which lost 8 bases and 14 bases, there was a span of 25 bases. This CDR3 contains 14 residues. CDR3 bases: TGTGCCGTAGGGAGGGGCCCTCTCGGGGGGGCCCTCCACTTT. Amino acids: CAVGRGPLGGALHF.

This rearrangement joins TRBV29-1 to TRBJ2-1; 8 nucleotides match TRBD1. The trim removed 4 bases at V and 5 bases at J, leaving 10 bases unmatched. Per the germline V gene, CDR1 is SQVTM and CDR2 is ANQGSEA. CDR3 length: 15 residues. CDR3 in DNA: TGCAGCGTTGCCCCGGACAGGGTAGGACACAATGAGCAGTTCTTC. Its translation: CSVAPDRVGHNEQFF.

This clone appeared a few times. The sample contains more than one DNA sequence encoding this CDR3. V usage is TRBV6-5 and J usage is TRBJ2-2; 12 bases fit TRBD2. The CDR3 extends over 16 amino acids. Germline V gene sequence: CDR1 MNHEY, CDR2 SVGAGI. The V segment lost 0 bases and the J segment 4 bases; nucleotides outside the gene matches: 0. The CDR3 DNA reads as TGTGCCAGCAGTTACTCGACTAGCGGGAGCACCGGGGAGCTGTTTTTT. Its translation: CASSYSTSGSTGELFF.

CDR3 residues: CAWGGAPNEKLFF. The CDR3 nucleotides read TGTGCCTGGGGGGGGGCACCTAATGAAAAACTGTTTTTT. The chain couples TRBV30 to TRBJ1-4; perhaps TRBD1 as D (6 bases). Germline CDR1 GTSNPN, CDR2 SVGIG (reference sequence). The CDR3 has 13 amino acids. The V and J ends lost 5 bases and 3 bases respectively, with 10 bases between them.

The V gene is TRBV28, the J gene TRBJ2-7; D is unresolved. This CDR3 is 13 amino acids long. V was clipped by 7 bases and J by 0 bases, with 10 bases between them. Germline CDR1 and CDR2: MDHEN and SYDVKM. CDR3 residues: CASTRVVSYEQYF. CDR3 DNA: TGTGCCAGCACACGGGTCGTCTCCTACGAGCAGTACTTC.

This clone was counted a single time. This chain connects TRBV29-1 to TRBJ2-3, with TRBD2 as a possible D gene (5 bases). From germline, CDR1 is SQVTM and CDR2 ANQGSEA. CDR3 length equals 15 residues. Trimming took 5 bases from V and 3 from J, leaving 18 bases between them. The CDR3 DNA sequence: TGCAGCGTTCGGGGTATCGGACTTTCGACAGATACGCAGTATTTT. Protein sequence: CSVRGIGLSTDTQYF.

The chain combines TRBV5-6 with TRBJ2-1; TRBD1 matches 8 bases. Germline CDR1 and CDR2: SGHDT and YYEEEE. The CDR3 is made up of 15 amino acids. Trimming cost V 5 bases and J 1 base; bases outside gene matches: 5. The CDR3 DNA reads as TGTGCCAGCAGACAGGGGGAAAGGTCCTACAATGAGCAGTTCTTC. This codes for CASRQGERSYNEQFF.

The chain carries TRBV9 and TRBJ2-6; D uncertain. CDR1 and CDR2 from the germline V gene are SGDLS and YYNGEE. The ends were cut back, 0 bases at V and 4 bases at J, with 8 bases in the middle. The CDR3 extends over 15 amino acids. DNA of the CDR3: TGTGCCAGCAGCGTAGGCGTTGCCGGGGCCAACGTCCTGACTTTC. Its translation: CASSVGVAGANVLTF.

The chain uses TRBV27 and TRBJ1-1; 7 bases match TRBD1. This CDR3 spans 14 amino acids. Germline CDR1 and CDR2: MNHEY and SMNVEV (reference sequence). Germline trimming cut 2 bases from V and 1 base from J; bases unmatched to any gene: 1. CDR3 DNA sequence: TGTGCCAGCAGTTTAAGGGGGCCGAACACTGAAGCTTTCTTT. Its translation: CASSLRGPNTEAFF.

The chain links TRBV6-5 to TRBJ1-2; TRBD1 matches 10 bases. The V and J ends lost 5 bases and 8 bases, in that order; junction bases with no gene match: 11. This CDR3 spans 15 amino acids. Germline CDR1 and CDR2: MNHEY and SVGAGI. CDR3 protein: CASSGGQGRVGGYTF. The CDR3 DNA reads as TGTGCCAGCAGTGGGGGACAGGGGAGGGTAGGAGGCTACACCTTC.

V gene TRBV30 combines with J gene TRBJ2-7, with D unclear. The CDR3 extends over 11 amino acids. Germline assignment: CDR1 GTSNPN and CDR2 SVGIG (reference sequence). Trimming left V 1 base short and J 10 bases short, with 11 bases between. The DNA for the CDR3 is TGTGCCTGGAGTGGGTGGCAAGAACAGTACTTC. Translated, it gives CAWSGWQEQYF.

The chain employs TRBV18 and TRBJ2-5, with 8 bases fitting TRBD2. Germline values: CDR1 KGHSH, CDR2 LQKENI. The V and J ends lost 2 bases and 5 bases, in that order; junction bases with no gene match: 19. CDR3 size: 19 residues. The CDR3 region is CASSPSGASGGQRWETQYF. For the CDR3, the DNA is TGTGCCAGCTCACCATCCGGGGCAAGCGGGGGCCAACGCTGGGAGACCCAGTACTTC.

The chain employs TRBV30 and TRBJ1-1; no clear D. In germline, CDR1 is GTSNPN, CDR2 SVGIG (reference sequence). This CDR3 region has 17 residues. V was clipped by 3 bases and J by 0 bases, with 20 bases between them. The CDR3 nucleotides read TGTGCCTGGAGCCGATATTCTTCCACGGTCATGAACACTGAAGCTTTCTTT. As protein: CAWSRYSSTVMNTEAFF.

The chain recombines TRBV6-6 with TRBJ2-7; D is undetermined. Trimming took 7 bases from V and 6 from J, leaving 10 bases between them. In germline, CDR1 is MNHNY, CDR2 SVGAGI (reference sequence). CDR3 size: 11 residues. The CDR3 DNA follows: TGTGCCAGCAACTACGCTCCCGAGCAGTACTTC. Protein sequence: CASNYAPEQYF.

V gene TRBV20-1 combines with J gene TRBJ1-6, with D hard to call. The CDR3 is 11 amino acids. Germline loops: CDR1 DFQATT, CDR2 SNEGSKA (reference sequence). V was clipped by 3 bases and J by 7 bases, with 4 bases between them. CDR3 bases: TGCAGTGCTAGGGGCAATTCACCCCTCCACTTT. It codes for CSARGNSPLHF.

V usage is TRBV30 and J usage is TRBJ1-3; 7 bases map to TRBD1. Germline assignment: CDR1 GTSNPN and CDR2 SVGIG (reference sequence). The trim removed 3 bases at V and 2 bases at J, leaving 4 bases unmatched. The CDR3 runs to 14 residues. DNA for the CDR3: TGTGCCTGGAGGGTGACAGGGCCTGGAAACACCATATATTTT. As protein: CAWRVTGPGNTIYF.

The chain has TRBV5-1 and TRBJ1-3, with D tentatively TRBD1 (5 bases). The V gene lost 0 bases and the J gene lost 2 bases, with 12 bases spanning the gap. CDR1 is SGHRS, CDR2 YFSETQ, per germline. The CDR3 loop spans 16 amino acids. The chain's CDR3 is CASSLGPQGTGNTIYF. For the CDR3, the DNA is TGCGCCAGCAGCTTGGGGCCCCAGGGTACTGGAAACACCATATATTTT.

The sample holds one count of this clone. The genes are TRBV7-8 and TRBJ1-2, with D unresolved. From germline, CDR1 is SGHVS and CDR2 FQNEAQ. V was cut by 0 bases and J by 0 bases, with 14 bases left in between. The CDR3 extends over 17 amino acids. DNA for the CDR3: TGTGCCAGCAGCTTAGCGTGGGCTGGTCTGGCTAACTATGGCTACACCTTC. Its protein is CASSLAWAGLANYGYTF.